The 21 T cell receptor beta chains below were found in one sample sequenced in a study of T cell repertoires in cytomegalovirus infection. No antigen has been identified for these receptors. Via MiXCR, TCRdb re-called the reads, giving one row per CDR3 protein. Of some 800,000 distinct CDR3 sequences listed, almost 30% are singletons. The starting material was cultured CD8+ T cells from PBMCs, obtained from culture after CMV antigen stimulation. The receptors shown here come from a human donor in good health (CMV status not recorded). Some clones in this sample may be carry-over from other donors' samples.

This clonotype occurred a few times. The rearrangement links TRBV6-5 to TRBJ1-2; the D gene is possibly TRBD1 (6 bases). V was clipped by 6 bases and J by 6 bases, with 11 bases between them. Looked up from germline, CDR1 is MNHEY and CDR2 is SVGAGI. The CDR3 sequence is 12 residues long. CDR3 coding DNA: TGTGCCAGCAGCAGGGGCGCCGATGGCTACACCTTC. Its protein is CASSRGADGYTF.

On this clonotype itself: Compared with germline, one end of the junction differs, possibly owing to a read error. The gene calls are TRBV7-7 and TRBJ2-2; the D gene is possibly TRBD1 (6 bases). The CDR3 consists of 20 residues. Germline CDR1 SSHAT, CDR2 FNYEAQ (reference sequence). The CDR3 coding sequence is TGTGCTAGCAGCCCTCTTAGTCCCGGGACAACCGGGTTGAGGTCCGGGGAGCTGTTTTTT. Translated, it gives CASSPLSPGTTGLRSGELFF.

The J gene is TRBJ1-1, the V gene TRBV12-5; D uncertain. Germline CDR1 is LGHNT and CDR2 is FRNRAP. The length of the CDR3 is 15 residues. The germline V and J ends were trimmed by 7 bases and 0 bases, with 15 bases remaining between them. The CDR3 protein is CASAFVGKMNTEAFF. The CDR3 nucleotides are TGTGCTAGTGCCTTCGTTGGGAAAATGAACACTGAAGCTTTCTTT.

This chain links TRBV6-8 with TRBJ2-3; weak D call: TRBD1 (6 bases). This CDR3 has 18 amino acids. Germline lookup yields CDR1 MNHGY and CDR2 SAAAGT. V was shortened by 0 bases and J by 1 base, with 17 bases between the two germline ends. In nucleotides, the CDR3 is TGTGCCAGCAGTTACTCGAGCCAGGGCGCAGGGGGCACAGATACGCAGTATTTT. This gives the protein CASSYSSQGAGGTDTQYF.

The table lists this clonotype with a few counts. The chain recombines TRBV5-6 with TRBJ2-5; tentatively, D is TRBD1 or TRBD2 (5 bases each). The CDR3 sequence is 13 residues long. The germline V and J ends were trimmed by 4 bases and 3 bases, with 10 bases remaining between them. In germline, CDR1 is SGHDT, CDR2 YYEEEE. The CDR3 DNA sequence: TGTGCCAGCAGCGGGGGAGTTAAAGAGACCCAGTACTTC. It translates to CASSGGVKETQYF.

This clonotype was detected only a few times. This chain joins TRBV6-1 and TRBJ2-1; 7 bases agree with TRBD1. The CDR3 sequence is 14 residues long. The trim removed 5 bases at V and 8 bases at J, leaving 9 bases unmatched. Germline CDR1 MNHNS, CDR2 SASEGT. The CDR3 here is CASSTGDRGDEQFF. DNA of the CDR3: TGTGCCAGCAGTACCGGGGACAGAGGGGATGAGCAGTTCTTC.

The chain carries TRBV6-1 and TRBJ1-4; maybe TRBD1 (6 bases). CDR3 length: 14 residues. Trimming left V 6 bases short and J 4 bases short, with 12 bases between. The germline V gene encodes CDR1 MNHNS and CDR2 SASEGT. CDR3 loop: CASSATGFNEKLFF. Here the CDR3 DNA reads TGTGCCAGCAGCGCGACAGGCTTTAATGAAAAACTGTTTTTT.

The chain links TRBV19 to TRBJ1-1; D is possibly TRBD1 (5 bases). Per the germline V gene, CDR1 is LNHDA and CDR2 is SQIVND (reference sequence). This CDR3 has 14 residues. The germline V and J ends were trimmed by 6 bases and 1 base, with 12 bases remaining between them. The CDR3 here is CASSRPQGNTEAFF. For the CDR3, the DNA is TGTGCCAGTAGCCGACCCCAGGGGAACACTGAAGCTTTCTTT.

The chain employs TRBV27 and TRBJ1-1; the D gene is possibly TRBD1 (5 bases). Trimming shortened V by 5 bases and J by 6 bases, and 22 bases separated the two germline ends. Per germline, CDR1 MNHEY and CDR2 SMNVEV (reference sequence). The CDR3 contains 16 residues. CDR3 DNA sequence: TGTGCCAGCAGTCCCCCCCCGACAGATGTGAGCGCTGAAGCTTTCTTT. It codes for CASSPPPTDVSAEAFF.

The chain recombines TRBV27 with TRBJ1-4; TRBD1 aligns across 7 bases. V dropped 3 bases and J dropped 7; count of bases not matched to a gene: 5. Germline V CDR1 and CDR2: MNHEY, SMNVEV (reference sequence). The CDR3 is made up of 14 amino acids. The CDR3: CASSFEGAGEKLFF. CDR3 nucleotide sequence: TGTGCCAGCAGTTTTGAGGGGGCAGGTGAAAAACTGTTTTTT.

This clonotype was seen only a few times. The gene calls are TRBV4-1 and TRBJ2-1; D assignment may be TRBD1 or TRBD2 (6 bases each). CDR3 size: 17 residues. The germline V and J ends were trimmed by 0 bases and 7 bases, with 19 bases remaining between them. Germline CDR1 reads MGHRA; CDR2 reads YSYEKL. This CDR3 reads CASSQEGNGGLGNEQFF. Here the CDR3 DNA reads TGCGCCAGCAGCCAAGAGGGTAACGGGGGCCTGGGGAATGAGCAGTTCTTC.

This clonotype was seen a handful of times. This chain links TRBV6-6 with TRBJ1-1; no firm D call. Trimming removed 0 bases from V and 11 bases from J, with 10 bases in between. The germline V gene encodes CDR1 MNHNY and CDR2 SVGAGI (reference sequence). The CDR3 extends over 12 amino acids. In nucleotides, the CDR3 is TGTGCCAGCAGTTACTCAACCCTCGGGGCTTTCTTT. Its protein product is CASSYSTLGAFF.

The genes are TRBV12-3 or TRBV12-4 and TRBJ1-1, with D possibly being TRBD1 (5 bases). Trimming took off 5 bases at V and 7 bases at J, with 14 bases between the two ends. The length of the CDR3 is 13 residues. The CDR3 spells CASSPSWGDEAFF. Written as DNA, the CDR3 is TGTGCCAGCAGTCCCTCGTGGGGCGATGAAGCTTTCTTT.

The gene calls are TRBV5-6 and TRBJ2-1; 9 nucleotides agree with TRBD1. V was pared by 5 bases and J by 6 bases, with 9 bases of the junction left unmatched. Germline assignment: CDR1 SGHDT and CDR2 YYEEEE. This CDR3 comprises 15 residues. CDR3 DNA: TGTGCCAGCAGAAGGGACAGGGTGGGAGGCAATGAGCAGTTCTTC. Its protein is CASRRDRVGGNEQFF.

This clonotype occurred a few times. The chain couples TRBV7-3 to TRBJ2-1; D remains unclear. The V and J ends lost 5 bases and 4 bases respectively, with 12 bases between them. The germline CDR1 and CDR2 sequences are SGHTA and FQGTGA. The CDR3 runs 14 residues. CDR3 residues: CASSPLGNYNEQFF. The CDR3 nucleotides read TGTGCCAGCAGCCCATTAGGGAATTACAATGAGCAGTTCTTC.

This clonotype was detected ten times or more. This CDR3 reads CASSPRDNSYNEQFF. The CDR3 region has the DNA TGTGCCAGCAGCCCCCGGGACAACTCCTACAATGAGCAGTTCTTC. This chain connects TRBV7-2 to TRBJ2-1; perhaps TRBD1 as D (6 bases). Trimming removed 5 bases from V and 0 bases from J, with 11 bases in between. The CDR3 is 15 amino acids. Germline CDR1 and CDR2: SGHTA and FQGNSA.

The chain couples TRBV6-1 to TRBJ1-2; D remains ambiguous. Germline CDR1 reads MNHNS; CDR2 reads SASEGT. The CDR3 covers 16 residues. V lost 3 bases and J lost 2, with 16 bases in between. The CDR3 sequence is CASSDRAVRPNYGYTF. DNA for the CDR3: TGTGCCAGCAGTGATAGGGCGGTCAGACCAAACTATGGCTACACCTTC.

CDR3 sequence reads: CASTSTGEETQYF. The CDR3 nucleotides are TGTGCCAGCACCTCGACAGGGGAGGAGACCCAGTACTTC. The chain employs TRBV6-6 and TRBJ2-5; 8 bases agree with TRBD1. The germline CDR1 and CDR2 sequences are MNHNY and SVGAGI (reference sequence). The CDR3 length is 13 residues. V was clipped by 7 bases and J by 5 bases; unmatched bases: 6.

The chain has TRBV29-1 and TRBJ1-1; D gene ambiguous. This CDR3 comprises 12 residues. CDR1 is SQVTM and CDR2 is ANQGSEA in the germline V gene. The CDR3 loop is CAFLDMNTEAFF. In DNA, the CDR3 is TGCGCTTTTCTAGATATGAACACTGAAGCTTTCTTT.

This clonotype was seen more than once but under ten times. The chain combines TRBV12-3 or TRBV12-4 with TRBJ1-1; 10 bases are shared with TRBD1. V lost 6 bases, J lost 4 bases, and 14 bases stayed unmatched. The CDR3 spans 17 residues. In nucleotides, the CDR3 is TGTGCCAGCAGAATCATCCGACCGGGACAGGGGTTCACTGAAGCTTTCTTT. Its translation is CASRIIRPGQGFTEAFF.

The chain carries TRBV7-9 and TRBJ2-2; TRBD1 matches 12 bases. The V gene's germline CDR1 is SEHNR and CDR2 FQNEAQ (reference sequence). Germline trimming cut 5 bases from V and 6 bases from J; bases unmatched to any gene: 7. This CDR3 spans 16 amino acids. The CDR3 DNA reads TGTGCCAGCAGCCGGGGACAGGGGGCGCGTCCCGGGGAGCTGTTTTTT. It translates to CASSRGQGARPGELFF.